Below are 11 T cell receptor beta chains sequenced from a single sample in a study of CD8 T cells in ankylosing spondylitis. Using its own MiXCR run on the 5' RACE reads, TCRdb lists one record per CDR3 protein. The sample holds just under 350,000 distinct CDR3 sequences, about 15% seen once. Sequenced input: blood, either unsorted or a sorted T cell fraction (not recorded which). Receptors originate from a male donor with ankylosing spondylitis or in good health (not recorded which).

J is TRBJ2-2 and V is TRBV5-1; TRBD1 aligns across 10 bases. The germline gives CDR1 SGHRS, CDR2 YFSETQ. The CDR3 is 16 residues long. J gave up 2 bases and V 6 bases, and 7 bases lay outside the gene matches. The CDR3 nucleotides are TGCGCCAGCACCCGACAGGGGGCCCTCAACACCGGGGAGCTGTTTTTT. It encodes CASTRQGALNTGELFF.

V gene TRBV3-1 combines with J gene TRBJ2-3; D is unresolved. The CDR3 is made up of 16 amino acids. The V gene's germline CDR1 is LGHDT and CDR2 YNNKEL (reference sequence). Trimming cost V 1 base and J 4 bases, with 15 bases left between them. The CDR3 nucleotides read TGTGCCAGCAGCCAAGTCGCCCCCCAAACCGCAGATACGCAGTATTTT. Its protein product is CASSQVAPQTADTQYF.

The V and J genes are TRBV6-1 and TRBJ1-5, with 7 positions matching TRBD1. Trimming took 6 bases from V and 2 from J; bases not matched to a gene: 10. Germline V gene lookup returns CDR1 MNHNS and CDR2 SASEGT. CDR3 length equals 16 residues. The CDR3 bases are TGTGCCAGCAGCCCGACGACAGGGCTAGGCAATCAGCCCCAGCATTTT. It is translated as CASSPTTGLGNQPQHF.

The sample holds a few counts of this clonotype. CDR3 protein: CASTGWGGNNEQFF. The CDR3 region has the DNA TGTGCCAGCACCGGGTGGGGTGGGAACAATGAGCAGTTCTTC. V usage is TRBV12-3 or TRBV12-4 and J usage is TRBJ2-1; D remains ambiguous. Trimming stripped 7 bases from V and 5 bases from J, with 15 bases between. The CDR3 runs to 14 residues.

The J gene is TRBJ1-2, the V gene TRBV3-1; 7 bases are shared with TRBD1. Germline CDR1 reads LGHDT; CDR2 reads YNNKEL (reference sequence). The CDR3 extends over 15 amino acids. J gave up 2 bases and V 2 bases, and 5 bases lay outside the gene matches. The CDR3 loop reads CASSQTGVGNYGYTF. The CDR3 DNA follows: TGTGCCAGCAGCCAAACAGGGGTGGGCAACTATGGCTACACCTTC.

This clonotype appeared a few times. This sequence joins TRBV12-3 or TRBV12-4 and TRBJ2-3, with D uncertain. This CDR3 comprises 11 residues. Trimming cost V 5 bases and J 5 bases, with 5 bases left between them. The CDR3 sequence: CASSPLDTQYF. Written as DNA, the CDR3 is TGTGCCAGCAGTCCCTTAGATACGCAGTATTTT.

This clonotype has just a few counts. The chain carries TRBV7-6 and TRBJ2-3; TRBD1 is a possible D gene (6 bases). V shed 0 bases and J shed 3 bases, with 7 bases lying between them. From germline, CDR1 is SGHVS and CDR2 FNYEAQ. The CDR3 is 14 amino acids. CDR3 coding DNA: TGTGCCAGCAGCTTAGCGGACAGAACAGATACGCAGTATTTT. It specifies CASSLADRTDTQYF.

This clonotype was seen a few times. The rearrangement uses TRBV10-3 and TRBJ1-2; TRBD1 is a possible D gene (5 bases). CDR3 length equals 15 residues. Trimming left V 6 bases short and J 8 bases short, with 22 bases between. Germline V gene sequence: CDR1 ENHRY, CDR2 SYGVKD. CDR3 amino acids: CAISQTGTYSAGYTF. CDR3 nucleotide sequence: TGTGCCATCAGCCAGACCGGGACTTACTCAGCGGGCTACACCTTC.

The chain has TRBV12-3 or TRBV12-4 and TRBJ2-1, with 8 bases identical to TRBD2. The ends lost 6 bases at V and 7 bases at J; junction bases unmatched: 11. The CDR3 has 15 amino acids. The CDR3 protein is CASSLTSGNRNEQFF. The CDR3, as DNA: TGTGCCAGCAGCCTTACTAGCGGAAATAGAAATGAGCAGTTCTTC.

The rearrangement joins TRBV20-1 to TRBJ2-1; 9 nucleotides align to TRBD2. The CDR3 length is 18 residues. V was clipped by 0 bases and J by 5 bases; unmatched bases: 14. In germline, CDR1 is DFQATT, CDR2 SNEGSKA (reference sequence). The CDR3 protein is CSARDGVAGDYVHNEQFF. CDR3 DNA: TGCAGTGCTAGAGATGGAGTAGCGGGAGATTATGTCCACAATGAGCAGTTCTTC.

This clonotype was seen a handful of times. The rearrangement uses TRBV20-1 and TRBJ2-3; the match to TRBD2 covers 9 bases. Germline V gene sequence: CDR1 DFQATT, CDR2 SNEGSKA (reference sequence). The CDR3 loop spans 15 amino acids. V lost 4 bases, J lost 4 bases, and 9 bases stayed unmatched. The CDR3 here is CSAKLTSGVPDTQYF. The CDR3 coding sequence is TGCAGTGCTAAACTGACTAGCGGAGTCCCAGATACGCAGTATTTT.